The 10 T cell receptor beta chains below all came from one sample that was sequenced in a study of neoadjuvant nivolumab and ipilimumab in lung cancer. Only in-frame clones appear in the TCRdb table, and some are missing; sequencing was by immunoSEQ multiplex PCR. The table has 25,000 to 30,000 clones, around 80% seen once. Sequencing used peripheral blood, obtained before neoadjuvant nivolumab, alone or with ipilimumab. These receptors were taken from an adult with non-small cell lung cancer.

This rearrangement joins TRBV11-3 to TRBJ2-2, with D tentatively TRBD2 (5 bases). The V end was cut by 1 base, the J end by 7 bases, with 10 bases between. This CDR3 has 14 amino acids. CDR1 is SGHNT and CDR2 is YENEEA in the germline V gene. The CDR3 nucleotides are TGTGCCAGCAGCTTAGTTCGGGCGGGCGGGGAGCTGTTTTTT. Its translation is CASSLVRAGGELFF.

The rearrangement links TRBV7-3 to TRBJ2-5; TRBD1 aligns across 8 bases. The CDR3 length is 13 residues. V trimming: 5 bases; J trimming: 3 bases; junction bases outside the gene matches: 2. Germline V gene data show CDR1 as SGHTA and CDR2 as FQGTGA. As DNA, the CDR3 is TGTGCCAGCAGCCAGGACAGGGAAGAGACCCAGTACTTC. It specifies CASSQDREETQYF.

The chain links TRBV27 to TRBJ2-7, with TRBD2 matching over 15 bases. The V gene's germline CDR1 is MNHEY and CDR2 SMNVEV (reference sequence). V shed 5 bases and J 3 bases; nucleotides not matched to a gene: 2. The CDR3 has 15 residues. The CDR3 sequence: CASSGGLAGGYEQYF. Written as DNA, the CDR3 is TGTGCCAGCAGTGGGGGACTAGCGGGGGGCTACGAGCAGTACTTC.

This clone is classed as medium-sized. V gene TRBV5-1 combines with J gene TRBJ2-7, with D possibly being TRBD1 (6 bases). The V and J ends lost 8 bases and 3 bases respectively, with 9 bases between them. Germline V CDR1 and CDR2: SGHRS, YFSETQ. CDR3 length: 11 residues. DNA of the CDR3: TGCGCCAGGGGACACTACTACGAGCAGTACTTC. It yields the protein CARGHYYEQYF.

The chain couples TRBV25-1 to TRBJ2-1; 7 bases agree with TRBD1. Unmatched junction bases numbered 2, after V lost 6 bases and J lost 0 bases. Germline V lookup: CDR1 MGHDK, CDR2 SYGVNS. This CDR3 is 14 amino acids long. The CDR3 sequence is CASRRQGSYNEQFF. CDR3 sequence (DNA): TGTGCCAGCAGAAGACAGGGCTCCTACAATGAGCAGTTCTTC.

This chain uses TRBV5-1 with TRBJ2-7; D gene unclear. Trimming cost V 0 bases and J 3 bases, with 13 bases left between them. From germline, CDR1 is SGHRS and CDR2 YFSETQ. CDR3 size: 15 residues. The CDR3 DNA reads TGCGCCAGCAGCTTGGATTCCTTAAATAACTACGAGCAGTACTTC. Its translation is CASSLDSLNNYEQYF.

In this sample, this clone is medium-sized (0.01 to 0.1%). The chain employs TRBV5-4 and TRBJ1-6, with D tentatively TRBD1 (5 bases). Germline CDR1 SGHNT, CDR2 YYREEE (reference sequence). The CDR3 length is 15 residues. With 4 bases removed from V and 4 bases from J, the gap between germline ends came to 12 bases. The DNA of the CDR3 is TGTGCCAGCAGCCAAACGGGGGGTTATAATTCACCCCTCCACTTT. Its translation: CASSQTGGYNSPLHF.

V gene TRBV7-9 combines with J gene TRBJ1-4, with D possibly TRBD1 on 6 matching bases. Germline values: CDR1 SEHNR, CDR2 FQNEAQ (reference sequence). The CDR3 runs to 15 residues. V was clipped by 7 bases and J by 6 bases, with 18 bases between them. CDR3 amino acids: CASTLRAGADEKLFF. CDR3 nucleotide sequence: TGTGCCAGCACCCTCCGGGCGGGGGCCGATGAAAAACTGTTTTTT.

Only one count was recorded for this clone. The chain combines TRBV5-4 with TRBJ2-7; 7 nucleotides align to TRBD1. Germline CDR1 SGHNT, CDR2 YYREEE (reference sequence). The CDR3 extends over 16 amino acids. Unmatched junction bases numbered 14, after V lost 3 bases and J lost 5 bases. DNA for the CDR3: TGTGCCAGCAGCTCAGCGCCCGACAGGGATTTGAACGAGCAGTACTTC. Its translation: CASSSAPDRDLNEQYF.

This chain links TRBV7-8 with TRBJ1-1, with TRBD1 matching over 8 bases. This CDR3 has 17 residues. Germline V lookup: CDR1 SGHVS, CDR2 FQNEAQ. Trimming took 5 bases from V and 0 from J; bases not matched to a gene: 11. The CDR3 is CASSLHTGGGLNTEAFF. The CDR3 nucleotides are TGTGCCAGCAGCCTGCACACAGGGGGAGGTTTGAACACTGAAGCTTTCTTT.